A selection of T cell receptor beta chains follows, all from one sample in a study of cytomegalovirus exposure and HLA in healthy donors. Generated by immunoSEQ multiplex PCR, the TCRdb table keeps only in-frame clones and is missing some. The sample records around 100,000 clones, around two thirds being singletons. The sample consisted of PBMCs. All receptors come from a young man in good health and CMV-seronegative. Both conserved end residues are part of each CDR3. A D gene is named only where the DNA matches it firmly. Clone size is given for some rows only: seen once, a few or many times, or a class if the clone is expanded.

V gene	clone size	J gene	D gene	CDR3 protein	CDR3 DNA
TRBV16	NA	TRBJ2-2	NA	CASSQVTANTGELFF	TGTGCCAGCAGTCAAGTCACAGCGAACACCGGGGAGCTGTTTTTT
TRBV7-3	NA	TRBJ2-7	TRBD1	CASSLDPGGIYEQYF	TGTGCCAGCAGCCTCGACCCAGGGGGCATCTACGAGCAGTACTTC
TRBV7-2	few	TRBJ2-5	TRBD2	CASSASGGALETQYF	TGTGCCAGCAGCGCTAGCGGGGGGGCGCTGGAGACCCAGTACTTC
TRBV19	few	TRBJ2-7	NA	CASSMGPDEQYF	TGTGCCAGTAGTATGGGGCCGGACGAGCAGTACTTC
TRBV2	NA	TRBJ1-4	NA	CASKSINEKLFF	TGTGCCAGCAAAAGCATTAATGAAAAACTGTTTTTT
TRBV9	once	TRBJ1-1	TRBD1	CASSVGSGGIEAFF	TGTGCCAGCAGCGTAGGTTCAGGGGGAATTGAAGCTTTCTTT
TRBV9	NA	TRBJ2-2	TRBD1	CASSARDRSTGELFF	TGTGCCAGCAGCGCCCGGGACAGGTCCACCGGGGAGCTGTTTTTT
TRBV7-9	NA	TRBJ2-5	TRBD2	CASSLAPGGGAQYF	TGTGCCAGCAGCTTAGCGCCGGGCGGGGGAGCCCAGTACTTC
TRBV7-3	NA	TRBJ2-7	NA	CASSLEGGTYEQYF	TGTGCCAGCAGCCTAGAGGGGGGGACCTACGAGCAGTACTTC
TRBV7-8	NA	TRBJ2-1	TRBD2	CASRKSLREGGFNEQFF	TGTGCCAGCAGAAAGTCCCTGCGGGAGGGTGGCTTCAATGAGCAGTTCTTC
TRBV28	NA	TRBJ2-7	NA	CASNPHRGGTFYEQYF	TGTGCCAGCAACCCCCATAGGGGAGGAACTTTCTACGAGCAGTACTTC
TRBV6-5	once	TRBJ2-5	TRBD2	CASSYYQAGTGTQYF	TGTGCCAGCAGTTACTACCAAGCGGGGACGGGGACCCAGTACTTC
TRBV7-3	NA	TRBJ2-2	NA	CASSLTRDLSGELFF	TGTGCCAGCAGCTTAACGCGGGATCTGAGTGGGGAGCTGTTTTTT
TRBV4-3	NA	TRBJ1-6	NA	CASSQFTAGLGSPLHF	TGCGCCAGCAGCCAGTTTACTGCAGGGCTTGGATCACCCCTCCACTTT
TRBV5-1	once	TRBJ2-5	TRBD2	CASSLFGLAVPETQYF	TGCGCCAGCAGCTTGTTTGGACTAGCGGTCCCGGAGACCCAGTACTTC
TRBV5-1	NA	TRBJ2-2	NA	CASSPLVGTGELFF	TGCGCCAGCAGCCCACTAGTGGGCACCGGGGAGCTGTTTTTT
TRBV4-2	NA	TRBJ2-1	TRBD2	CASSQGGGENNEQFF	TGTGCCAGCAGCCAAGGCGGGGGGGAAAACAATGAGCAGTTCTTC
TRBV6-1	NA	TRBJ2-1	TRBD1	CASSPRDRRNEQFF	TGTGCCAGCAGTCCCCGGGACAGACGCAATGAGCAGTTCTTC
TRBV18	NA	TRBJ1-3	NA	CASRPSGSGNTIYF	TGTGCCAGCCGCCCGTCAGGCTCTGGAAACACCATATATTTT
TRBV7-2	NA	TRBJ2-7	TRBD2	CASSSTSGGLDEQYF	TGTGCCAGCAGCTCTACTAGCGGGGGGCTGGACGAGCAGTACTTC
TRBV5-1	NA	TRBJ2-2	NA	CASSLTSNTGELFF	TGCGCCAGCAGCTTGACTTCGAACACCGGGGAGCTGTTTTTT
TRBV7-2	NA	TRBJ1-2	NA	CASSTSAGAGYTF	TGTGCCAGCAGCACATCGGCGGGGGCTGGCTACACCTTC
TRBV7-2	few	TRBJ1-3	NA	CASSVVRVDTIYF	TGTGCCAGCAGCGTTGTAAGAGTTGACACCATATATTTT
TRBV4-3	NA	TRBJ2-5	TRBD1	CASSQKTGGETQYF	TGCGCCAGCAGCCAAAAGACAGGGGGAGAGACCCAGTACTTC
TRBV5-1	NA	TRBJ2-3	TRBD2	CASLRGGRDQDTQYF	TGCGCCAGCTTGCGGGGGGGTAGGGACCAAGATACGCAGTATTTT
TRBV29-1	NA	TRBJ1-2	TRBD1	CSVAGGPYGYTF	TGCAGCGTTGCAGGGGGCCCCTATGGCTACACCTTC
TRBV4-1	once	TRBJ1-1	NA	CASSPPRVTEAFF	TGCGCCAGCAGCCCACCCAGGGTCACTGAAGCTTTCTTT
TRBV29-1	few	TRBJ1-3	TRBD1	CSVYTGERGNTIYF	TGCAGCGTTTATACAGGGGAGCGGGGAAACACCATATATTTT
TRBV29-1	NA	TRBJ2-5	TRBD2	CSVGLAGGVETQYF	TGCAGCGTTGGTCTGGCGGGGGGGGTAGAGACCCAGTACTTC
TRBV28	few	TRBJ2-7	TRBD1	CASSLRTGGVYEQYF	TGTGCCAGCAGTCTGCGGACAGGGGGCGTGTACGAGCAGTACTTC
TRBV4-3	NA	TRBJ2-3	NA	CASSRTRDTWRTDTQYF	TGCGCCAGCAGCCGGACCCGGGACACGTGGCGCACAGATACGCAGTATTTT
TRBV25-1	few	TRBJ1-2	TRBD1	CASSGTGTYGYTF	TGTGCCAGCAGTGGGACAGGGACGTATGGCTACACCTTC
TRBV7-9	NA	TRBJ1-1	NA	CASSPTVNTEAFF	TGTGCCAGCAGCCCTACCGTGAACACTGAAGCTTTCTTT
TRBV5-1	NA	TRBJ2-3	TRBD2	CASTPQAGFTDTQYF	TGCGCCAGCACCCCCCAAGCGGGGTTCACAGATACGCAGTATTTT
TRBV2	once	TRBJ1-5	TRBD1	CASSRPGGDRVGNQPQHF	TGTGCCAGCAGTCGCCCAGGTGGGGACAGGGTTGGCAATCAGCCCCAGCATTTT
TRBV6-5	NA	TRBJ1-2	NA	CASSTGIYGYTF	TGTGCCAGCAGTACAGGAATCTATGGCTACACCTTC